The source of this TCR beta chain is a study of PD-1 blockade in mismatch repair-deficient tumors. In the study overall: All were previously treated, progressing patients with around eleven mismatch repair-deficient cancer types. Study-level findings and limits: Rapid post-treatment expansion, then contraction, generally preceding radiologic response, marked tumor-resident clones.

This CDR3 has 13 amino acids. V lost 5 bases to trimming and J lost 9 bases, with 14 bases between them. Germline V gives CDR1 SGHNT, CDR2 YENEEA. The method was immunoSEQ multiplex PCR; TCRdb's version includes in-frame clones alone and lacks a portion of them. The sample comprises roughly 84,000 clones, around 85% of which are singletons, and roughly 2.5% rests with the top ten. Every patient had mismatch repair deficiency by PCR or immunohistochemistry. TCR sequencing covered a few patients who responded to pembrolizumab. Of note for this clone: No antigen is known for it.

V gene TRBV11-3 combines with J gene TRBJ2-1; perhaps TRBD2 as D (6 bases). This sequence was found in an adult with mismatch repair-deficient cancer. This specimen was peripheral blood, taken 12 weeks after starting pembrolizumab. The CDR3 nucleotides are TGTGCCAGCAGCCGCGGCGGGGCGGGTGAGCAGTTCTTC. It encodes CASSRGGAGEQFF.